A selection of T cell receptor beta chains follows, all from one sample in a study of human T cells and chemical hapten exposure. Each CDR3 protein gets one entry after TCRdb re-called the RACE reads with MiXCR. In the table there are 150,000 to 200,000 distinct CDR3 sequences, about 14% of which are singletons. Sequences were derived from whole blood, sampled in connection with sensitization to the hapten diphenylcyclopropenone (DPC). The receptors come from a woman aged 30 to 39 with alopecia areata. Some clones in this sample may be carry-over from other donors' samples. Each CDR3 is given with its conserved first and last residue. A D gene is named only where the DNA matches it firmly. Size is omitted from some rows. Given values are once, few, many or a class for expanded clones.

J,V,D,size,DNA,CDR3
TRBJ2-1,TRBV7-6,.,.,TGTGCCAGCAGGGGAGACGGAGAGCAGTTCTTC,CASRGDGEQFF
TRBJ2-3,TRBV14,TRBD1,.,TGTGCCAGCAGCCCACGACAGGGACCCTACACAGATACGCAGTATTTT,CASSPRQGPYTDTQYF
TRBJ1-1,TRBV28,.,many,TGTGCCAGCAGTTCCGGGACAATTGGTATCGTCGCTGAAGCTTTCTTT,CASSSGTIGIVAEAFF
TRBJ2-7,TRBV9,.,.,TGTGCCAGCAGCGACCGCCGGGACCCAACAGCCGAGCAGTACTTC,CASSDRRDPTAEQYF
TRBJ2-1,TRBV7-9,.,.,TGTGTCAGCAGCTCCCGGACCAACGGGGTCAATGAGCAGTTCTTC,CVSSSRTNGVNEQFF
TRBJ2-2,TRBV7-6,.,.,TGTGCCAGCAGCTTACAGATTTTAACGCTAGACACCGGGGAGCTGTTTTTT,CASSLQILTLDTGELFF
TRBJ2-3,TRBV5-1,.,many,TGCGCCAGCAGCTTGGGGGACAGCACAGATACGCAGTATTTT,CASSLGDSTDTQYF
TRBJ1-2,TRBV28,.,many,TGTGCCAGCAGTCCCCCCACAGGGACTAACTATGGCTACACCTTC,CASSPPTGTNYGYTF
TRBJ2-1,TRBV7-2,.,few,TGTGCCAGCGGTAAAGGACAGAACAATGAGCAGTTCTTC,CASGKGQNNEQFF
TRBJ1-3,TRBV12-3/TRBV12-4,.,.,TGTGCCAGCAGTTCAGGGGTCCGTAACACCATATATTTT,CASSSGVRNTIYF
TRBJ2-1,TRBV7-9,TRBD2,.,TGTGCCAGCAGCTTAGGCGGGAGGGCCCTGTTCTTC,CASSLGGRALFF
TRBJ1-2,TRBV28,.,few,TGTGCCAGCAGATTGAGGAGAGTTGACTATGGCTACACCTTC,CASRLRRVDYGYTF
TRBJ1-6,TRBV6-5,TRBD1,.,TGTGCCAGCAGTTACTTAGGGACAGCCCTCCACTTT,CASSYLGTALHF
TRBJ1-4,TRBV7-9,TRBD1,few,TGTGCCAGCAGCCCATTCGGACAGGGAATTAGAACTAATGAAAAACTGTTTTTT,CASSPFGQGIRTNEKLFF
TRBJ1-2,TRBV29-1,.,many,TGCAGCGTTGAAAACAATGGCTACACCTTC,CSVENNGYTF
TRBJ2-5,TRBV7-2,.,.,TGTGCCAGCAGCCGCCCCGCTAGAACTGAAGAGACCCAGTACTTC,CASSRPARTEETQYF
TRBJ1-1,TRBV7-2,.,.,TGTGCCAGCAGCTTAGACAGGGCCCAGAACACTGAAGCTTTCTTT,CASSLDRAQNTEAFF
TRBJ2-7,TRBV3-1,.,few,TGTGCCAGCAGCCGCCCCGGGAAAGGGTCGGAGCAGTACTTC,CASSRPGKGSEQYF
TRBJ2-7,TRBV6-6,.,many,TGTGCCGTGCGGGACCTCAGACGGAATAAGCTCGGGAGCTTTGGCGAGCAGTACTTC,CAVRDLRRNKLGSFGEQYF
TRBJ2-1,TRBV6-1,TRBD2,.,TGTGCCAGCACTCTAGCGGGCGCCTACAATGAGCAGTTCTTC,CASTLAGAYNEQFF
TRBJ2-7,TRBV29-1,TRBD2,few,TGCAGCGTTGAATCTCCGATAGGGAGGGACGAGCAGTACTTC,CSVESPIGRDEQYF
TRBJ2-7,TRBV18,TRBD1,few,TGTGCCAGCTCACCGTCCGACAGGGCCTACGAGCAGTACTTC,CASSPSDRAYEQYF
TRBJ1-6,TRBV3-1,.,.,TGTGCCAGCAGCCAAGATTGGGGGGATTTCGAAAATTCACCCCTCCACTTT,CASSQDWGDFENSPLHF
TRBJ2-1,TRBV29-1,.,.,TGCAGCGTCTTTAGTGAGCAGTACAATGAGCAGTTCTTC,CSVFSEQYNEQFF